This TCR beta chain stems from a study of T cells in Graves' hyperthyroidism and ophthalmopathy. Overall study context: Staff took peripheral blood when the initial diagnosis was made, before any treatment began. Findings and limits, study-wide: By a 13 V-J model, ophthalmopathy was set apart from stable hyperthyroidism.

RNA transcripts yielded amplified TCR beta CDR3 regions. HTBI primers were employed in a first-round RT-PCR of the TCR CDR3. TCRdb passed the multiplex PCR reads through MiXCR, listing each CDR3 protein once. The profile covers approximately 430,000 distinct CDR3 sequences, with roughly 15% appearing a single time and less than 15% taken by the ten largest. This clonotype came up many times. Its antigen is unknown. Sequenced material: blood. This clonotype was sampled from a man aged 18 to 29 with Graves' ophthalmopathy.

This CDR3 is CSARTPDGNQPQHF. The CDR3 nucleotides are TGCAGTGCTAGAACTCCGGACGGTAATCAGCCCCAGCATTTT. The chain is built from TRBV20-1 and TRBJ1-5, with D unresolved. This CDR3 is 14 amino acids long. The V and J ends lost 2 bases and 4 bases respectively, with 12 bases between them. Germline V lookup: CDR1 DFQATT, CDR2 SNEGSKA (reference sequence).